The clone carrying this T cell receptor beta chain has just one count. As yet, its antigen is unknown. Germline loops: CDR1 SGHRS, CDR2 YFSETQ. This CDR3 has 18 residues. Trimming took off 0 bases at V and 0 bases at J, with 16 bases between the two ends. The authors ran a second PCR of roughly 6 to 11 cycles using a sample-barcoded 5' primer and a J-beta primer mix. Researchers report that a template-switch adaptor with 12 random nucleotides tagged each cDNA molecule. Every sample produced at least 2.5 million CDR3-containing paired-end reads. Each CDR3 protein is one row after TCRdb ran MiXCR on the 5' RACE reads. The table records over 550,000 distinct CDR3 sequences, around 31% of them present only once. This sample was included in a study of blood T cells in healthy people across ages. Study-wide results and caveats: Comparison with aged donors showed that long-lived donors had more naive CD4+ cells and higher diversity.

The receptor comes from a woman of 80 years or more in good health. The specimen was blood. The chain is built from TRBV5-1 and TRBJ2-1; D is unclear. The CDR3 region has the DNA TGCGCCAGCAGCTTGGGCCTTGGGTCGGTTATCTCCTACAATGAGCAGTTCTTC. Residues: CASSLGLGSVISYNEQFF.